Sequencing of this TCR beta chain was carried out in a study of cytomegalovirus exposure and HLA in healthy donors. As regards this clone: The antigen remains undetermined.

Findings and limits, study-wide: Within an earlier analysis, most TCR beta V segments proved productive either about 87% or about 30% of the time.

Both 60 Vbeta primers and 13 Jbeta primers went into the PCR. Profiled with immunoSEQ multiplex PCR; TCRdb holds only in-frame clones, not every one. The sample lists roughly 120,000 clones, approximately 80% occurring once. Trimming took 4 bases from V and 6 from J, leaving 18 bases between them. The CDR3 is made up of 15 amino acids. Per germline, CDR1 LGHNA and CDR2 YNFKEQ. The sequencing sample was made of PBMCs. The clonotype was recovered from a woman aged 40 to 50 in good health and CMV-seropositive. The chain combines TRBV4-2 with TRBJ1-2; D is possibly TRBD1 (5 bases). This CDR3 is CASSRLGAGKNGYTF. Here the CDR3 DNA reads TGTGCCAGCAGCCGACTAGGGGCAGGGAAGAATGGCTACACCTTC.